These 9 T cell receptor beta chains were all obtained from the same sample, sequenced in a study of cytomegalovirus exposure and HLA in healthy donors. PCR involved 60 Vbeta and 13 Jbeta primers. Some clones are missing from TCRdb's copy, which holds only in-frame ones; the method was immunoSEQ multiplex PCR. The sample holds about 180,000 clones, over 80% seen once. The sequenced sample consisted of PBMCs. Source of these receptors: a girl aged 10-17 years in good health and CMV-seropositive.

The J gene is TRBJ2-3, the V gene TRBV5-1; 8 positions agree with TRBD2. The V segment lost 0 bases and the J segment 2 bases; nucleotides outside the gene matches: 8. The CDR3 extends over 17 amino acids. Germline V lookup: CDR1 SGHRS, CDR2 YFSETQ. CDR3 nucleotides: TGCGCCAGCAGCTTGGTCGCGGGAGGATTGGTCACAGATACGCAGTATTTT. Translation: CASSLVAGGLVTDTQYF.

V usage is TRBV11-2 and J usage is TRBJ2-7; 10 nucleotides line up with TRBD2. Germline V CDR1 and CDR2: SGHAT, FQNNGV. There are 14 residues in the CDR3. V trimming: 3 bases; J trimming: 4 bases; junction bases outside the gene matches: 3. The CDR3 nucleotides read TGTGCCAGCAGCTTGCCGACTAGCGGGTACGAGCAGTACTTC. Residues: CASSLPTSGYEQYF.

The chain joins TRBV5-4 to TRBJ2-1; 9 nucleotides line up with TRBD2. This CDR3 is 16 amino acids long. The ends lost 3 bases at V and 0 bases at J; junction bases unmatched: 4. Per the germline V gene, CDR1 is SGHNT and CDR2 is YYREEE (reference sequence). CDR3 in amino acids: CASSSLSGSSYNEQFF. CDR3 coding DNA: TGTGCCAGCAGCTCGCTTAGCGGGAGCTCCTACAATGAGCAGTTCTTC.

The chain combines TRBV9 with TRBJ1-2, with TRBD1 as a possible D gene (5 bases). The CDR3 runs to 13 residues. V lost 3 bases to trimming and J lost 8 bases, with 14 bases between them. Germline assignment: CDR1 SGDLS and CDR2 YYNGEE. In nucleotides, the CDR3 is TGTGCCAGCAGCGACAGGTTGGGCGGCGGCTACACCTTC. It yields the protein CASSDRLGGGYTF.

The V gene is TRBV5-4, the J gene TRBJ1-2, with 9 bases aligning to TRBD1. The CDR3 length is 17 residues. V lost 0 bases and J lost 4; bases outside the gene matches: 10. Germline V CDR1 and CDR2: SGHNT, YYREEE (reference sequence). The chain's CDR3 is CASSLGIRDREGYGYTF. CDR3 nucleotide sequence: TGTGCCAGCAGCTTGGGAATCCGGGACAGGGAGGGCTATGGCTACACCTTC.

The chain is built from TRBV6-5 and TRBJ2-2; 9 bases are shared with TRBD1. Germline CDR1 MNHEY, CDR2 SVGAGI. The trim removed 3 bases at V and 4 bases at J, leaving 3 bases unmatched. This CDR3 spans 15 amino acids. The CDR3 DNA follows: TGTGCCAGCAGTTATGGGACAGGGTTCACCGGGGAGCTGTTTTTT. This translates into CASSYGTGFTGELFF.

The V and J genes are TRBV7-2 and TRBJ2-1, with 8 bases matching TRBD2. The CDR3 spans 15 residues. The junction had 10 bases not matched to a gene; V was cut back by 6 bases and J by 6 bases. The germline gives CDR1 SGHTA, CDR2 FQGNSA. The CDR3 region is CASSRKFGLANEQFF. The CDR3, as DNA: TGTGCCAGCAGTCGAAAATTTGGACTAGCCAATGAGCAGTTCTTC.

V and J are TRBV4-1 and TRBJ2-5, with 8 bases aligning to TRBD2. The germline V gene encodes CDR1 MGHRA and CDR2 YSYEKL. V trimming: 4 bases; J trimming: 4 bases; junction bases outside the gene matches: 11. The CDR3 extends over 16 amino acids. The CDR3 nucleotides are TGCGCCAGCAGCCGAGCGGGAGACTCCTTCGGAGAGACCCAGTACTTC. It translates to CASSRAGDSFGETQYF.

The V gene is TRBV7-6, the J gene TRBJ2-7, with TRBD1 as a possible D gene (6 bases). Trimming stripped 5 bases from V and 3 bases from J, with 14 bases between. This CDR3 region has 14 residues. Germline loops: CDR1 SGHVS, CDR2 FNYEAQ. The CDR3: CASSRTTGLYEQYF. CDR3 in DNA: TGTGCCAGCAGCCGGACGACAGGCCTCTACGAGCAGTACTTC.